Listed below are T cell receptor beta chains from one sample, sequenced in a study of T cells in Graves' hyperthyroidism and ophthalmopathy. TCRdb reanalysed the multiplex PCR reads using MiXCR and keeps one entry per CDR3 protein. Of about 740,000 distinct CDR3 sequences in the sample, roughly 15% were seen once. The sample was blood. Source of these receptors: a woman between 18 and 30 years old with Graves' hyperthyroidism. CDR3s include the opening cysteine and the closing phenylalanine or tryptophan. Each record gives: clone size, D gene, J gene, V gene, CDR3 DNA, CDR3 protein. D genes are given only for firm matches. Clone size is not always given. Where it is, it says once, few, many or a class for expanded clones.

clone_size: few; d_call: -; j_call: TRBJ2-2; v_call: TRBV12-5; cdr3_nt: TGTGCTAGTGGTTTGGGGGGTACCGGGGAGCTGTTTTTT; cdr3_aa: CASGLGGTGELFF
clone_size: few; d_call: TRBD2; j_call: TRBJ2-3; v_call: TRBV5-1; cdr3_nt: TGCGCCAGCAGCTTCTTCAGGGCTAGCGGGAGGTATTTT; cdr3_aa: CASSFFRASGRYF
clone_size: many; d_call: TRBD2; j_call: TRBJ2-3; v_call: TRBV29-1; cdr3_nt: TGCAGCGCCGACGGGGGGTCTGTATCTCCGGATACGCAGTATTTT; cdr3_aa: CSADGGSVSPDTQYF
clone_size: -; d_call: -; j_call: TRBJ1-1; v_call: TRBV13; cdr3_nt: TGTGCCAGCAGCTTAGGGATCTTCAAGAACACTGAAGCTTTCTTT; cdr3_aa: CASSLGIFKNTEAFF
clone_size: -; d_call: -; j_call: TRBJ1-4; v_call: TRBV6-5; cdr3_nt: TGTGCCAGAAGTTACTCGTGGACTGAGGAGACTAATGAAAAACTGTTTTTT; cdr3_aa: CARSYSWTEETNEKLFF
clone_size: few; d_call: TRBD2; j_call: TRBJ2-7; v_call: TRBV18; cdr3_nt: TGTGCCAGCTCACCACCGGGACTAGCCCAACCAAACTACGAGCAGTACTTC; cdr3_aa: CASSPPGLAQPNYEQYF
clone_size: few; d_call: -; j_call: TRBJ1-6; v_call: TRBV6-1; cdr3_nt: TGTGCCAGCACGAAGGGGGGTTCTAATTCACCCCTCCACTTT; cdr3_aa: CASTKGGSNSPLHF
clone_size: many; d_call: TRBD2; j_call: TRBJ2-3; v_call: TRBV7-8; cdr3_nt: TGTGCCAGCAGCTTACCCGAGGAGACTAGCGGGGAAACAGATACGCAGTATTTT; cdr3_aa: CASSLPEETSGETDTQYF
clone_size: -; d_call: TRBD2; j_call: TRBJ2-1; v_call: TRBV6-1; cdr3_nt: TGTGCCAGCAGTGAACTAAGTAGACTAGCGGGATCCTACAATGAGCAGTTCTTC; cdr3_aa: CASSELSRLAGSYNEQFF
clone_size: few; d_call: TRBD1; j_call: TRBJ1-3; v_call: TRBV28; cdr3_nt: TGTGCCAGCAGTTTTCGGACAGGCACGGGCACCATATATTTT; cdr3_aa: CASSFRTGTGTIYF
clone_size: -; d_call: -; j_call: TRBJ2-1; v_call: TRBV6-1; cdr3_nt: TGTGCCAGCAGTGCGATCGACCCGAGGGGGTCGAATGAGCAGTTCTTC; cdr3_aa: CASSAIDPRGSNEQFF
clone_size: -; d_call: -; j_call: TRBJ2-7; v_call: TRBV20-1; cdr3_nt: TGCAGTGCTAGCCGGACAGCCACGCGATACGAGCAGTACTTC; cdr3_aa: CSASRTATRYEQYF
clone_size: many; d_call: -; j_call: TRBJ2-2; v_call: TRBV9; cdr3_nt: TGTGCCAGCAGCCCATGGACATTTAACACCGGGGAGCTGTTTTTT; cdr3_aa: CASSPWTFNTGELFF
clone_size: -; d_call: -; j_call: TRBJ1-4; v_call: TRBV28; cdr3_nt: TGTGCCAGCAGTTTACAGGGGCCAACTAATGAAAAACTGTTTTTT; cdr3_aa: CASSLQGPTNEKLFF
clone_size: -; d_call: -; j_call: TRBJ1-1; v_call: TRBV2; cdr3_nt: TGTGCCAGCAGTGAAGACCTGAGCACTGAAGCTTTCTTT; cdr3_aa: CASSEDLSTEAFF
clone_size: -; d_call: -; j_call: TRBJ2-7; v_call: TRBV4-3; cdr3_nt: TGCGCCAGCAGCCAAGATGTTAGGGATAGGGGCTACGAGCAGTACTTC; cdr3_aa: CASSQDVRDRGYEQYF
clone_size: -; d_call: TRBD2; j_call: TRBJ2-1; v_call: TRBV11-1; cdr3_nt: TGTGCCAGCAGCTTAGTCCCTAGCGGGAGAGCTGAGCAGTTCTTC; cdr3_aa: CASSLVPSGRAEQFF
clone_size: few; d_call: -; j_call: TRBJ1-5; v_call: TRBV5-1; cdr3_nt: TGCGCCAGCAGCTCAGGGCCGACGAGCAATCAGCCCCAGCATTTT; cdr3_aa: CASSSGPTSNQPQHF
clone_size: -; d_call: TRBD2; j_call: TRBJ2-1; v_call: TRBV27; cdr3_nt: TGTGCCAGCAGTTTGAAGGGGACTAGCGCTTACAATGAGCAGTTCTTC; cdr3_aa: CASSLKGTSAYNEQFF
clone_size: -; d_call: TRBD2; j_call: TRBJ2-3; v_call: TRBV11-2; cdr3_nt: TGTGCCAGCAGCCCACCTAAGACTAGCGGGGGGAGCACAGGTACGCAGTATTTT; cdr3_aa: CASSPPKTSGGSTGTQYF
clone_size: few; d_call: TRBD1; j_call: TRBJ1-1; v_call: TRBV7-6; cdr3_nt: TGTGCCAGCAGCTCCATAAGGGGGCCCACTGAAGCTTTCTTT; cdr3_aa: CASSSIRGPTEAFF
clone_size: many; d_call: -; j_call: TRBJ2-7; v_call: TRBV20-1; cdr3_nt: TGCAGTGCTGCTAGCGATGCATACGAGCAGTACTTC; cdr3_aa: CSAASDAYEQYF
clone_size: many; d_call: -; j_call: TRBJ1-1; v_call: TRBV10-3; cdr3_nt: TGTGCCATCAGTGACCCGACCATGAACACTGAAGCTTTCTTT; cdr3_aa: CAISDPTMNTEAFF
clone_size: many; d_call: -; j_call: TRBJ2-7; v_call: TRBV6-6; cdr3_nt: TGTGCCAGCAGTTACTCGAAACGCGTCCACGAGCAGTACTTC; cdr3_aa: CASSYSKRVHEQYF
clone_size: many; d_call: -; j_call: TRBJ1-5; v_call: TRBV6-6; cdr3_nt: TGTGCCAGCAGTTACCTGGGAGCCAATGGTCAGCCCCAGCATTTT; cdr3_aa: CASSYLGANGQPQHF
clone_size: -; d_call: TRBD2; j_call: TRBJ2-3; v_call: TRBV27; cdr3_nt: TGTGCCAGCATACCTCTACGGCCTAGCGGTCTCACAGATACGCAGTATTTT; cdr3_aa: CASIPLRPSGLTDTQYF
clone_size: many; d_call: -; j_call: TRBJ1-5; v_call: TRBV19; cdr3_nt: TGTGCCAGTAGTACGAGGTCGTCAGGGTGGCAGCCCCAGCATTTT; cdr3_aa: CASSTRSSGWQPQHF
clone_size: -; d_call: TRBD2; j_call: TRBJ2-2; v_call: TRBV7-8; cdr3_nt: TGTGCCAGCAGCCCTAAGATGCCCAGCGGGAGAGCCACCGGGGAGCTGTTTTTT; cdr3_aa: CASSPKMPSGRATGELFF
clone_size: -; d_call: TRBD2; j_call: TRBJ2-1; v_call: TRBV9; cdr3_nt: TGTGCCAGCAGCGAAATTAGCGGGACCTACAATGAGCAGTTCTTC; cdr3_aa: CASSEISGTYNEQFF
clone_size: few; d_call: TRBD2; j_call: TRBJ2-2; v_call: TRBV6-1; cdr3_nt: TGTGCCAGCAGGCCGGGACTAGCTAATACCGGGGAGCTGTTTTTT; cdr3_aa: CASRPGLANTGELFF
clone_size: -; d_call: TRBD1; j_call: TRBJ2-7; v_call: TRBV30; cdr3_nt: TGTGCCTGGCCGACAGGGACCTACTACGAGCAGTACTTC; cdr3_aa: CAWPTGTYYEQYF
clone_size: many; d_call: -; j_call: TRBJ2-3; v_call: TRBV11-2; cdr3_nt: TGTGCCAGCAGCCTGAACGGTGCCACAGATACGCAGTATTTT; cdr3_aa: CASSLNGATDTQYF
clone_size: -; d_call: TRBD1; j_call: TRBJ1-6; v_call: TRBV9; cdr3_nt: TGTGCCAGCAGCGACGGGACAGGCCTTAATTCACCCCTCCACTTT; cdr3_aa: CASSDGTGLNSPLHF
clone_size: many; d_call: -; j_call: TRBJ2-1; v_call: TRBV6-5; cdr3_nt: TGTGCCAGCAGTTACTCGTCAGTCAATGAGCAGTTCTTC; cdr3_aa: CASSYSSVNEQFF
clone_size: -; d_call: -; j_call: TRBJ1-5; v_call: TRBV27; cdr3_nt: TGTGCCAGCAGTTTTTCGGGGATCAATCAGCCCCAGCATTTT; cdr3_aa: CASSFSGINQPQHF
clone_size: few; d_call: -; j_call: TRBJ2-7; v_call: TRBV18; cdr3_nt: TGTGCCAGCTCACCAGCGGGGTATTCTTCGGAGCAGTACTTC; cdr3_aa: CASSPAGYSSEQYF
clone_size: few; d_call: TRBD1; j_call: TRBJ2-7; v_call: TRBV19; cdr3_nt: TGTGCCAGTAGTATACCGGCCTTCGGGGCAGGGGGCGCCGAGCAGTACTTC; cdr3_aa: CASSIPAFGAGGAEQYF
clone_size: -; d_call: -; j_call: TRBJ2-7; v_call: TRBV19; cdr3_nt: TGTGCCAGTAGTATTCCCGCGCGGGAGCAGTACTTC; cdr3_aa: CASSIPAREQYF
clone_size: many; d_call: -; j_call: TRBJ2-3; v_call: TRBV30; cdr3_nt: TGTGCCTGGAGTCCCCCACTAGTTCCAGATACGCAGTATTTT; cdr3_aa: CAWSPPLVPDTQYF
clone_size: -; d_call: TRBD2; j_call: TRBJ2-7; v_call: TRBV7-6; cdr3_nt: TGTGCCAGCAGCGGGCGGGAGGGCCTTGACGAGCAGTACTTC; cdr3_aa: CASSGREGLDEQYF
clone_size: few; d_call: -; j_call: TRBJ2-7; v_call: TRBV29-1; cdr3_nt: TGCAGCGTTGCACGGGGGGACAGAAGTTTCTACGAGCAGTACTTC; cdr3_aa: CSVARGDRSFYEQYF
clone_size: many; d_call: -; j_call: TRBJ2-7; v_call: TRBV20-1; cdr3_nt: TGCAGTGCCACCTCATCAGTAGGTGAGCAGTACTTC; cdr3_aa: CSATSSVGEQYF
clone_size: many; d_call: TRBD2; j_call: TRBJ2-1; v_call: TRBV5-1; cdr3_nt: TGCGCCAGCAGCTTGCCAGGAGCGGGAGTCAACAATGAGCAGTTCTTC; cdr3_aa: CASSLPGAGVNNEQFF
clone_size: many; d_call: -; j_call: TRBJ2-7; v_call: TRBV6-1; cdr3_nt: TGTGCCAGCCTCGAAGTATACGAGCAGTACTTC; cdr3_aa: CASLEVYEQYF
clone_size: many; d_call: TRBD2; j_call: TRBJ2-2; v_call: TRBV20-1; cdr3_nt: TGCAGTGCTACAAGGGGACTAGCCTTCACCGGGGAGCTGTTTTTT; cdr3_aa: CSATRGLAFTGELFF